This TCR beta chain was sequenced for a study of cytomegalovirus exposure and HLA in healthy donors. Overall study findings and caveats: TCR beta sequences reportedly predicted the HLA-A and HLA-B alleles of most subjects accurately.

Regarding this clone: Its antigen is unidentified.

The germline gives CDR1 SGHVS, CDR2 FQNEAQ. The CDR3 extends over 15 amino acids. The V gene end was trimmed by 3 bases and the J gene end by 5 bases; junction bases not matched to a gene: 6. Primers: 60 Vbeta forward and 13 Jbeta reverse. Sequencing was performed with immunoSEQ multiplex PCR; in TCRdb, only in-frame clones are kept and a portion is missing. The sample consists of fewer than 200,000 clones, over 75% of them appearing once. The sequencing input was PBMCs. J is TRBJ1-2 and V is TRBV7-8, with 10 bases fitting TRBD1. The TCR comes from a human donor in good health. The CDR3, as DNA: TGTGCCAGCAGCTTTGCCGGGACAGGGGAGTATGGCTACACCTTC. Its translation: CASSFAGTGEYGYTF.